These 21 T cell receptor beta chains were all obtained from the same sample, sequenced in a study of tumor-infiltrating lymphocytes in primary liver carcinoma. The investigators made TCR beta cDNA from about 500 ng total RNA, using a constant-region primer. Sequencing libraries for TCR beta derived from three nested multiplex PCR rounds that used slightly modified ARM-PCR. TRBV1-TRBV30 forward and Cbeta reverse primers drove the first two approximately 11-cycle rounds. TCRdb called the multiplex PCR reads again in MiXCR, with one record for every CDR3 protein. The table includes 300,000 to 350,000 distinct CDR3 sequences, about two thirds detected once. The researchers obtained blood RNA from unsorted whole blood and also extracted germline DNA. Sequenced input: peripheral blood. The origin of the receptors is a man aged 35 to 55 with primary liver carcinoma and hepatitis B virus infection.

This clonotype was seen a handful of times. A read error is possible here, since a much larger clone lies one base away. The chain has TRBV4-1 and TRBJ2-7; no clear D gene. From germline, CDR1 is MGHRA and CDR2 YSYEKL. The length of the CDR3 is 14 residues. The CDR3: CVSSQALSAMEQYF. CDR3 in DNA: TGCGTCAGCAGCCAAGCTCTGTCTGCGATGGAGCAGTACTTC.

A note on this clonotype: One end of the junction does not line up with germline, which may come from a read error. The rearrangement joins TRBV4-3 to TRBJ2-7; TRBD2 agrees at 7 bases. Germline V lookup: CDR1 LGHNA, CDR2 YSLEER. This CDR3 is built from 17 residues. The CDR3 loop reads CASNQEKGGLAVYEQYF. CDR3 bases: TGCGCCAGCAACCAAGAAAAGGGAGGGCTAGCGGTGTACGAGCAGTACTTC.

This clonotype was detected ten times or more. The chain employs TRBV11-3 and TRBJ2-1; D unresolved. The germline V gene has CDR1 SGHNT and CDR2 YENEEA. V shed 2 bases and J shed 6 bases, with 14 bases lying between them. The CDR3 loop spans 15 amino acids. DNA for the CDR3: TGTGCCAGCAGCTTATCGTCTGGCCCCTTCAATGAGCAGTTCTTC. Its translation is CASSLSSGPFNEQFF.

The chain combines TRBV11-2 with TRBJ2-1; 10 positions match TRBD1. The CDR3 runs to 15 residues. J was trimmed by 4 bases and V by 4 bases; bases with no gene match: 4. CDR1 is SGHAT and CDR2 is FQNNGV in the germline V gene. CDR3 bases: TGTGCCAGCAGCTCTCGGACAGGGGGGTACAATGAGCAGTTCTTC. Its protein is CASSSRTGGYNEQFF.

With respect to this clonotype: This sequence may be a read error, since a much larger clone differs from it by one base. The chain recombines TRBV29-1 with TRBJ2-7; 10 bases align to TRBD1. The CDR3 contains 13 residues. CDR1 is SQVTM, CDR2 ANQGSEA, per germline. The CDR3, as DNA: TGCAGCGCCCGACAGGGGGCGTCCAACGAGCAGTGCTTC. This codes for CSARQGASNEQCF.

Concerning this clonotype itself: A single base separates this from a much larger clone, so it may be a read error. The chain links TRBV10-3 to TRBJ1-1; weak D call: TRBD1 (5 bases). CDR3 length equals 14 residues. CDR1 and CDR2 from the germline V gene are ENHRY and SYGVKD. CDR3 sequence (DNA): TGTGCCATCAATGAGGGGCAGGGAGACACTGAAGCTTTCTTT. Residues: CAINEGQGDTEAFF.

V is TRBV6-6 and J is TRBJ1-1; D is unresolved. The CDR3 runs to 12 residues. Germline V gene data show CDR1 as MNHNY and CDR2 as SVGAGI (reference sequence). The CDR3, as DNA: TGTGACGCGGCGAGCTCGCACACTGAAGCTTTCTTT. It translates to CDAASSHTEAFF.

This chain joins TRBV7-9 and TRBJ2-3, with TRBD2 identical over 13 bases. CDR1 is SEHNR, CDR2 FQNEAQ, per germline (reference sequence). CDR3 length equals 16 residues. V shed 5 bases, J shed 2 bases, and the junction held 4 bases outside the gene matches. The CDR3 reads CASSPGTSGNTDTQYF. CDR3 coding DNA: TGTGCCAGCAGCCCAGGGACTAGCGGGAACACAGATACGCAGTATTTT.

CDR3 in DNA: TGTGCCAGCAGACGAGGGACTAGCGGGAGCTACAATGAGCAGTTCTTC. The encoded protein is CASRRGTSGSYNEQFF. This chain uses TRBV6-2 or TRBV6-3 with TRBJ2-1, with 14 bases that match TRBD2. Unmatched junction bases numbered 4, after V lost 6 bases and J lost 3 bases. The CDR3 has 16 amino acids. Germline loops: CDR1 MNHEY, CDR2 SVGEGT.

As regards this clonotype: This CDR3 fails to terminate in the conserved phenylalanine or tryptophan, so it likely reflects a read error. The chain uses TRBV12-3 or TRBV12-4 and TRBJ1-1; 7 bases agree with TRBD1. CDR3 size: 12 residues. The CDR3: CTSSGTVLEAFY. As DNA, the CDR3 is TGTACCAGCAGTGGGACAGTTCTTGAAGCTTTCTAT.

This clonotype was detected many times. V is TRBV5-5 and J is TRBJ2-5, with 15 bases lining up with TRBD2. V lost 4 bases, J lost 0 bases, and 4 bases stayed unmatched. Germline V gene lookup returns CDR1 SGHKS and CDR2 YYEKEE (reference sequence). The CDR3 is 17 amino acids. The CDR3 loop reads CASSPGLAGGYQETQYF. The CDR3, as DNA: TGTGCCAGCAGCCCGGGACTAGCGGGAGGCTACCAAGAGACCCAGTACTTC.

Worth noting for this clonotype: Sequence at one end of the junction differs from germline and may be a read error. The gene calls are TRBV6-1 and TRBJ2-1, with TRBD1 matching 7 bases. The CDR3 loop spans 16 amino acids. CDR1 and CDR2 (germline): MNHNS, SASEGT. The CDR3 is CASSEAETGVLNEQSF. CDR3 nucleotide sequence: TGTGCCAGCAGTGAAGCAGAAACAGGGGTATTAAATGAGCAGTCCTTC.

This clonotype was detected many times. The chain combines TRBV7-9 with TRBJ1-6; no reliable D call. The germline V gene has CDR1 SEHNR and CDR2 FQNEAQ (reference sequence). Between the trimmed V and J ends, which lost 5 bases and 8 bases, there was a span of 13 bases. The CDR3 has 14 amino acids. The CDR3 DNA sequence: TGTGCCAGCAGCCCCGGGATCATAGATTCACCCCTCCACTTT. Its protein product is CASSPGIIDSPLHF.

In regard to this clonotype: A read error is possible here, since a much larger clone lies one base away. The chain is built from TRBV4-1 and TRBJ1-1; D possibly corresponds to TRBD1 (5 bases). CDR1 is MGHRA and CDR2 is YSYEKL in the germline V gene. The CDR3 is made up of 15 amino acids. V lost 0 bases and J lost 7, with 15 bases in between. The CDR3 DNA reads TGCGCCAGCAGCCAAGAGCTGCGTCAGGGTATTGAAGCTTTCTTT. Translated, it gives CASSQELRQGIEAFF.

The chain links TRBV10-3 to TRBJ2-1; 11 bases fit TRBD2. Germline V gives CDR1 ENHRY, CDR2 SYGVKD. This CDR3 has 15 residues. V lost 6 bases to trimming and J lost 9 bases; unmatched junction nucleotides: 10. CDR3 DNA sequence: TGTGCCATCAGGGACGGGACTAGCGGAAACGCTGAGCAGTTCTTC. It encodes CAIRDGTSGNAEQFF.

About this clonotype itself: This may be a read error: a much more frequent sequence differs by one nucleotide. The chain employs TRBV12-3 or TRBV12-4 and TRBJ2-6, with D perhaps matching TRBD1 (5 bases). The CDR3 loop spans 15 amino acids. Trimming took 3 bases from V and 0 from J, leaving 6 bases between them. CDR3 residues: CASSFRGSGANVLTF. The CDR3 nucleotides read TGTGCCAGCAGTTTTAGGGGCTCTGGGGCCAACGTCCTGACTTTC.

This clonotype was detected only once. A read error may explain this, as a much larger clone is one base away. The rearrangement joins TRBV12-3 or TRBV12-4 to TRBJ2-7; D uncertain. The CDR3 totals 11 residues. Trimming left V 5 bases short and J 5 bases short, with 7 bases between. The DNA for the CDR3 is TGTGCCAGCAGTATGGTGGACGAGCAGTACTTC. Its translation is CASSMVDEQYF.

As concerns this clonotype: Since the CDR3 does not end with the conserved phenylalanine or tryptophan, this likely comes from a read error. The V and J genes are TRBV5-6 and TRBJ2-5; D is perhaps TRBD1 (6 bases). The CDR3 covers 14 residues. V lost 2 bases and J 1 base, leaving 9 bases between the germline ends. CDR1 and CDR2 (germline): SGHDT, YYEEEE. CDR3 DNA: TGTGCCAGCAGCTTTGGACAGTTCCAAGAGACCCAGTACATC. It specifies CASSFGQFQETQYI.

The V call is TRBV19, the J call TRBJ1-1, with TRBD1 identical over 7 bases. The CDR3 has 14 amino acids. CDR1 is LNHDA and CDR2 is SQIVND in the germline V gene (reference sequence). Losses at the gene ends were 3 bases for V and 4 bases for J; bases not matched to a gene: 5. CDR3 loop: CASSIKGAVTEAFF. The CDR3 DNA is TGTGCCAGTAGTATTAAGGGGGCGGTCACTGAAGCTTTCTTT. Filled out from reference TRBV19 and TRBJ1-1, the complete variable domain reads DGGITQSPKYLFRKEGQNVTLSCEQNLNHDAMYWYRQDPGQGLRLIYYSQIVNDFQKGDIAEGYSVSREKKESFPLTVTSAQKNPTAFYLCASSIKGAVTEAFFGQGTRLTVV.

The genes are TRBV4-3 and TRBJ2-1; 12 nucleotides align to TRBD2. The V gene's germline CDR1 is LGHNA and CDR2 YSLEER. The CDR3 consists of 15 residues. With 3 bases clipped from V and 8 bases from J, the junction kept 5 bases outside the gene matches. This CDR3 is CASSHLAGGYDEQFF. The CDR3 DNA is TGCGCCAGCAGCCACCTAGCGGGAGGGTACGATGAGCAGTTCTTC.

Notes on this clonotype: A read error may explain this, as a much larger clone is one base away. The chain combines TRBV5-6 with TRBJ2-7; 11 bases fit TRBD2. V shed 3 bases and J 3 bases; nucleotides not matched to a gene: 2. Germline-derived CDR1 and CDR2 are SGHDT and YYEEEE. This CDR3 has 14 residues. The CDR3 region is CASSSGLAVYEQYF. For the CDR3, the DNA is TGTGCCAGCAGCTCGGGACTAGCGGTCTACGAGCAGTACTTC.